This passage covers 20 T cell receptor beta chains from one sample sequenced in a study of control samples from healthy donors and cancer patients. Assay used: immunoSEQ multiplex PCR; TCRdb lists only in-frame clones, some missing. Seen here are about 140,000 clones, about 90% observed once, and the top ten hold approximately 7.2%. The sequenced material came from blood. The receptors derive from a young man in good health.

The chain couples TRBV2 to TRBJ1-5, with 12 bases identical to TRBD1. The CDR3 runs to 15 residues. Per the germline V gene, CDR1 is SNHLY and CDR2 is FYNNEI. V gave up 4 bases and J gave up 6 bases; unmatched junction bases: 4. The CDR3: CASSVGQGAGQPQHF. CDR3 coding DNA: TGTGCCAGCAGTGTGGGACAGGGGGCTGGTCAGCCCCAGCATTTT. Looking up the rest from reference TRBV2 and TRBJ1-5 gives the full variable domain: EPEVTQTPSHQVTQMGQEVILRCVPISNHLYFYWYRQILGQKVEFLVSFYNNEISEKSEIFDDQFSVERPDGSNFTLKIRSTKLEDSAMYFCASSVGQGAGQPQHFGDGTRLSIL.

In nucleotides, the CDR3 is TGTGCCAGCAGCTTGGACCCAGGGACCGGCTATGGCTACACCTTC. Its translation is CASSLDPGTGYGYTF. The gene calls are TRBV5-4 and TRBJ1-2; D is perhaps TRBD1 (5 bases). V was pared by 0 bases and J by 4 bases, with 13 bases between. The CDR3 has 15 residues. CDR1 is SGHNT and CDR2 is YYREEE in the germline V gene (reference sequence).

This clone was recorded only once. The rearrangement links TRBV11-2 to TRBJ1-1; 10 bases match TRBD1. The germline V gene has CDR1 SGHAT and CDR2 FQNNGV. V shed 1 base, J shed 5 bases, and the junction held 10 bases outside the gene matches. The CDR3 extends over 17 amino acids. The CDR3 DNA reads TGTGCCAGCAGCTTAGCCCCGCGGACAGGGGGGAATACTGAAGCTTTCTTT. Translating it yields CASSLAPRTGGNTEAFF.

The J gene is TRBJ1-5, the V gene TRBV6-6, with a possible D match to TRBD1 (5 bases). The CDR3 is 14 residues long. Germline V gene data show CDR1 as MNHNY and CDR2 as SVGAGI (reference sequence). V was clipped by 10 bases and J by 2 bases, with 15 bases between them. CDR3 loop: CATMGERGNQPQHF. The CDR3 DNA follows: TGTGCCACGATGGGGGAGAGAGGCAATCAGCCCCAGCATTTT.

The V gene is TRBV5-6, the J gene TRBJ1-2, with D uncertain. Trimming took 5 bases from V and 3 from J, leaving 14 bases between them. The CDR3 length is 14 residues. In germline, CDR1 is SGHDT, CDR2 YYEEEE. The DNA of the CDR3 is TGTGCCAGCAGTTTCTTTGGACCAGACTATGGCTACACCTTC. This translates into CASSFFGPDYGYTF.

This clone was found a few times. The gene calls are TRBV5-6 and TRBJ2-2; D call uncertain. The germline gives CDR1 SGHDT, CDR2 YYEEEE. The V gene lost 1 base and the J gene lost 4 bases, with 2 bases spanning the gap. The CDR3 covers 12 residues. The CDR3 is CASSLSTGELFF. CDR3 sequence (DNA): TGTGCCAGCAGCTTGTCCACCGGGGAGCTGTTTTTT.

This chain links TRBV5-5 with TRBJ1-1, with 7 bases lining up with TRBD1. Germline CDR1 SGHKS, CDR2 YYEKEE (reference sequence). The CDR3 is 17 residues long. The V and J ends lost 0 bases and 3 bases, in that order; junction bases with no gene match: 11. Here the CDR3 reads CASSLGLQGLVDTEAFF. CDR3 nucleotides: TGTGCCAGCAGCTTGGGCCTACAGGGGTTGGTGGACACTGAAGCTTTCTTT.

The CDR3 sequence: CASSRPTGAGNTIYF. The CDR3 DNA follows: TGTGCCAGCAGCCGCCCGACAGGGGCTGGAAACACCATATATTTT. The chain uses TRBV9 and TRBJ1-3, with 8 positions matching TRBD1. CDR1 SGDLS and CDR2 YYNGEE come from the germline V gene. CDR3 length: 15 amino acids. With V trimmed by 4 bases and J by 2 bases, 5 bases remained unmatched. The whole variable domain, filled in from reference TRBV9 and TRBJ1-3, reads DSGVTQTPKHLITATGQRVTLRCSPRSGDLSVYWYQQSLDQGLQFLIQYYNGEERAKGNILERFSAQQFPDLHSELNLSSLELGDSALYFCASSRPTGAGNTIYFGEGSWLTVV.

Here the CDR3 reads CASNDKGLQWEQYF. The CDR3 region has the DNA TGTGCCAGCAACGATAAGGGTCTCCAGTGGGAGCAGTACTTC. This chain uses TRBV2 with TRBJ2-7; D not certain. V was pared by 7 bases and J by 7 bases, with 20 bases between. The CDR3 is 14 residues long. The germline V gene has CDR1 SNHLY and CDR2 FYNNEI.

V usage is TRBV19 and J usage is TRBJ1-1; 9 positions match TRBD1. CDR1 is LNHDA and CDR2 is SQIVND in the germline V gene (reference sequence). The junction had 7 bases not matched to a gene; V was cut back by 3 bases and J by 2 bases. This CDR3 contains 16 residues. The CDR3 DNA sequence: TGTGCCAGTAGTATCTCGGGGGGACAGGGAAACACTGAAGCTTTCTTT. It yields the protein CASSISGGQGNTEAFF.

The rearrangement uses TRBV4-1 and TRBJ1-4; TRBD1 agrees at 7 bases. Germline CDR1 reads MGHRA; CDR2 reads YSYEKL. The CDR3 consists of 16 residues. V lost 4 bases and J lost 6; bases outside the gene matches: 11. The CDR3 sequence is CASSPIEGAWDEKLFF. The CDR3 DNA is TGCGCCAGCAGCCCCATCGAGGGGGCATGGGATGAAAAACTGTTTTTT.

The chain recombines TRBV7-3 with TRBJ2-5; D is ambiguous. V was trimmed by 1 base and J by 4 bases, leaving 7 bases between them. This CDR3 region has 13 residues. Germline CDR1 is SGHTA and CDR2 is FQGTGA. CDR3 protein: CASSLNAAETQYF. Written as DNA, the CDR3 is TGTGCCAGCAGCTTAAACGCAGCAGAGACCCAGTACTTC.

The chain links TRBV14 to TRBJ1-2, with D perhaps TRBD1 (6 bases). The germline V gene has CDR1 SGHDN and CDR2 FVKESK. Trimming removed 4 bases at V and 5 bases at J, with 11 bases between. CDR3 length: 13 residues. The CDR3 loop reads CASSPTGIYGYTF. The CDR3 coding sequence is TGTGCCAGCAGCCCAACAGGGATTTATGGCTACACCTTC.

This clone was observed once. V and J are TRBV27 and TRBJ1-1, with D unresolved. The germline CDR1 and CDR2 sequences are MNHEY and SMNVEV (reference sequence). The CDR3 sequence is 14 residues long. V was clipped by 5 bases and J by 6 bases, with 16 bases between them. In nucleotides, the CDR3 is TGTGCCAGCAGTCCTCTTTACGGGCTCCCTGAAGCTTTCTTT. Translated, it gives CASSPLYGLPEAFF.

This rearrangement joins TRBV28 to TRBJ1-1; 8 bases agree with TRBD1. In germline, CDR1 is MDHEN, CDR2 SYDVKM. V trimming: 6 bases; J trimming: 2 bases; junction bases outside the gene matches: 11. The CDR3 is made up of 16 amino acids. The chain's CDR3 is CASRTGASLSNTEAFF. The CDR3 coding sequence is TGTGCCAGCAGGACAGGGGCATCACTCTCCAACACTGAAGCTTTCTTT.

The chain couples TRBV15 to TRBJ1-1; D ambiguous. The V and J ends lost 5 bases and 4 bases respectively, with 17 bases between them. The germline V gene has CDR1 LNHNV and CDR2 YYDKDF (reference sequence). The CDR3 spans 15 residues. The CDR3 loop reads CATSPQRGWGTEAFF. In DNA, the CDR3 is TGTGCCACCAGCCCTCAACGGGGTTGGGGCACTGAAGCTTTCTTT.

The chain recombines TRBV30 with TRBJ1-4; 9 bases are shared with TRBD1. After removal of 4 bases from V and 8 bases from J, the junction contained 11 bases not matched to a gene. CDR3 length: 15 residues. Per germline, CDR1 GTSNPN and CDR2 SVGIG (reference sequence). The CDR3 nucleotides are TGTGCCTGGAATAAACCGGGACAGGGACGGGAAAAACTGTTTTTT. Translation: CAWNKPGQGREKLFF.

The chain is built from TRBV20-1 and TRBJ1-2; no clear D gene. This CDR3 comprises 11 residues. CDR1 is DFQATT and CDR2 is SNEGSKA in the germline V gene (reference sequence). Trimming took 3 bases from V and 5 from J, leaving 7 bases between them. DNA for the CDR3: TGCAGTGCTAGCAGGTGGTATGGCTACACCTTC. Translation: CSASRWYGYTF.

The chain employs TRBV12-3 or TRBV12-4 and TRBJ1-4; D possibly corresponds to TRBD1 (6 bases). This CDR3 has 12 amino acids. With 6 bases removed from V and 8 bases from J, the gap between germline ends came to 10 bases. The CDR3 DNA reads TGTGCCAGCAGGTTACAGGGAGAAAAACTGTTTTTT. Amino acid sequence: CASRLQGEKLFF.

This rearrangement joins TRBV6-6 to TRBJ2-7; D is tentatively TRBD1 or TRBD2 (5 bases each). The germline CDR1 and CDR2 sequences are MNHNY and SVGAGI (reference sequence). Trimming took off 7 bases at V and 5 bases at J, with 18 bases between the two ends. This CDR3 is built from 14 residues. The DNA for the CDR3 is TGTGCCAGCACCCAGGGAGTCCCAATCGACGAGCAGTACTTC. Its protein product is CASTQGVPIDEQYF.